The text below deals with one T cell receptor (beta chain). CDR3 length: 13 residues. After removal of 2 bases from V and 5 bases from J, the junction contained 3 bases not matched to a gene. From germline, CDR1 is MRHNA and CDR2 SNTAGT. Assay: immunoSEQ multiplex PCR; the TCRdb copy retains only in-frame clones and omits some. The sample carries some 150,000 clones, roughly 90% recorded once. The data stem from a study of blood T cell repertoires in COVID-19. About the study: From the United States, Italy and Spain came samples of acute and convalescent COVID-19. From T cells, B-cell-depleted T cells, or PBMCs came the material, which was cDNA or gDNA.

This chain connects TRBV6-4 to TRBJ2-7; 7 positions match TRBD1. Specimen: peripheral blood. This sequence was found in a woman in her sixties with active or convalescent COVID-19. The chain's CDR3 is CASSDQGGNEQYF. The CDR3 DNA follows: TGTGCCAGCAGTGACCAAGGGGGCAACGAGCAGTACTTC.